One and the same sample provided the 6 T cell receptor beta chains below, sequenced in a study of cytomegalovirus exposure and HLA in healthy donors. Use of 60 Vbeta and 13 Jbeta primers characterized the PCR. The data were produced by immunoSEQ multiplex PCR, yet TCRdb's version contains in-frame clones alone and is incomplete. This table has about 170,000 clones, approximately 75% appearing once. The sequenced sample was PBMCs. These receptors all come from a girl between 10 and 17 years old in good health and CMV-seronegative.

The CDR3 coding sequence is TGCGCCAGCAGCCAAGCATCCGAGGGCTTGGGCTACACCTTC. This encodes CASSQASEGLGYTF. The rearrangement links TRBV4-1 to TRBJ1-2, with D hard to call. Germline assignment: CDR1 MGHRA and CDR2 YSYEKL. This CDR3 contains 14 residues. V lost 1 base, J lost 8 bases, and 14 bases lay in between.

The V gene is TRBV7-3, the J gene TRBJ1-5; D is unresolved. The V end lost 6 bases, the J end lost 0 bases, and 15 bases lay between the germline ends. Germline V gene sequence: CDR1 SGHTA, CDR2 FQGTGA. The CDR3 is 16 residues long. The CDR3 region is CASRNSGDNSNQPQHF. The CDR3 nucleotides read TGTGCCAGCAGGAATAGCGGAGACAATAGCAATCAGCCCCAGCATTTT.

This rearrangement joins TRBV7-2 to TRBJ2-1; unclear D gene. Between the trimmed V and J ends, which lost 11 bases and 8 bases, there was a span of 19 bases. The length of the CDR3 is 13 residues. The germline CDR1 and CDR2 sequences are SGHTA and FQGNSA. CDR3 in DNA: TGTGCCCTCCAAAGTCCCCCGAGCGATGAGCAGTTCTTC. It specifies CALQSPPSDEQFF.

The chain carries TRBV5-1 and TRBJ2-3, with 8 bases lining up with TRBD1. With V trimmed by 4 bases and J by 4 bases, 8 bases remained unmatched. The germline gives CDR1 SGHRS, CDR2 YFSETQ. This CDR3 is 15 amino acids long. In DNA form, the CDR3 reads TGCGCCAGCAGCCCCACAGGGGGGCGATCAGATACGCAGTATTTT. Its protein product is CASSPTGGRSDTQYF.

V usage is TRBV18 and J usage is TRBJ2-2; 9 nucleotides line up with TRBD1. Germline trimming cut 4 bases from V and 5 bases from J; bases unmatched to any gene: 8. The CDR3 is 16 residues long. Germline V gene lookup returns CDR1 KGHSH and CDR2 LQKENI. DNA of the CDR3: TGTGCCAGCTCACGTATACAGGGGGCGCAAACCGGGGAGCTGTTTTTT. This gives the protein CASSRIQGAQTGELFF.

V and J are TRBV11-2 and TRBJ2-1, with D possibly TRBD1 on 6 matching bases. Germline V gene data show CDR1 as SGHAT and CDR2 as FQNNGV. V gave up 4 bases and J gave up 5 bases, with 15 bases separating them. The CDR3 is 15 residues long. CDR3 DNA: TGTGCCAGCAGCTCGGAAGGCTGGACAGACAATGAGCAGTTCTTC. It encodes CASSSEGWTDNEQFF.